This TCR beta chain derives from a study of ipilimumab plus nivolumab after autologous stem cell transplantation. The V gene end was trimmed by 5 bases and the J gene end by 8 bases; junction bases not matched to a gene: 4. This CDR3 comprises 11 residues. Per the germline V gene, CDR1 is SQVTM and CDR2 is ANQGSEA. Sequencing used immunoSEQ multiplex PCR; TCRdb keeps in-frame clones, though not all of them. The sample carries roughly 9,700 clones, nearly 80% recorded once. The starting material was PBMCs, obtained in a trial of ipilimumab plus nivolumab as post-transplant consolidation. The chain has TRBV29-1 and TRBJ1-2, with TRBD1 matching over 8 bases. This receptor was obtained from a male donor with diffuse large B-cell lymphoma. For the CDR3, the DNA is TGCAGCGTTCGGACAGGGTTAGGCTACACCTTC. Translating it yields CSVRTGLGYTF. The whole variable domain, remainder taken from reference TRBV29-1 and TRBJ1-2, is SAVISQKPSRDICQRGTSLTIQCQVDSQVTMMFWYRQQPGQSLTLIATANQGSEATYESGFVIDKFPISRPNLTFSTLTVSNMSPEDSSIYLCSVRTGLGYTFGSGTRLTVV.